This T cell receptor (beta chain) was sequenced in a study of blood T cell repertoires in COVID-19. On the study more broadly: Italy, Spain and the United States were the sources of the convalescent and acute COVID-19 samples.

The assay was immunoSEQ multiplex PCR, and TCRdb's table has in-frame clones only and misses some. Here the sample spans 120,000 to 150,000 clones, around three quarters being singletons. The germline CDR1 and CDR2 sequences are MGHDK and SYGVNS. This CDR3 has 15 amino acids. With V trimmed by 3 bases and J by 3 bases, 7 bases remained unmatched. This clonotype was sampled from a man aged 50 or older with active or convalescent COVID-19. This chain uses TRBV25-1 with TRBJ1-1; 7 bases are a match to TRBD1. Sequenced sample: peripheral blood. Written as DNA, the CDR3 is TGTGCCAGCAGTGACCCTTCTACAGGGGACACTGAAGCTTTCTTT. Its translation is CASSDPSTGDTEAFF. Combining the CDR3 with reference TRBV25-1 and TRBJ1-1 gives the whole variable domain EADIYQTPRYLVIGTGKKITLECSQTMGHDKMYWYQQDPGMELHLIHYSYGVNSTEKGDLSSESTVSRIRTEHFPLTLESARPSHTSQYLCASSDPSTGDTEAFFGQGTRLTVV.